Below are 14 T cell receptor beta chains sequenced from a single sample in a study of blood T cell repertoires in COVID-19 (dated by TCRdb to about 2020). Receptor amplification or capture employed the immunoSEQ multiplex PCR assay. This is the immuneACCESS table as TCRdb keeps it, with only in-frame sequences that have V and J called. A part of the clones is gone; compared with another copy, unresolved V genes explain less than half, and the rest is unexplained. Within this sample are 90,000 to 130,000 clones, with 65% to 90% of them counted one time only. Approximately 17% of the sample lies in the top ten. Sequencing input: peripheral blood. All receptors come from a woman aged 55-69 years with acute or convalescent COVID-19.

CDR3: CASSLGVMVSSYNEQFF. DNA for the CDR3: TGTGCCAGCAGCTTGGGAGTAATGGTGAGTTCCTACAATGAGCAGTTCTTC. The chain employs TRBV5-4 and TRBJ2-1; no firm D call. The CDR3 length is 17 residues. Germline CDR1 SGHNT, CDR2 YYREEE (reference sequence). Trimming cost V 0 bases and J 1 base, with 14 bases left between them. The variable domain in full, with the rest retrieved from reference TRBV5-4 and TRBJ2-1, is ETGVTQSPTHLIKTRGQQVTLRCSSQSGHNTVSWYQQALGQGPQFIFQYYREEENGRGNFPPRFSGLQFPNYSSELNVNALELDDSALYLCASSLGVMVSSYNEQFFGPGTRLTVL.

The CDR3 DNA follows: TGTGCCAGCAGCGTCCGACAGGGGGATTATGAGCAGTTCTTC. Encoded protein: CASSVRQGDYEQFF. This chain links TRBV11-3 with TRBJ2-1; 9 bases line up with TRBD1. The J segment lost 8 bases and the V segment lost 5 bases, leaving 7 bases of the junction unmatched. The CDR3 spans 14 residues. Per the germline V gene, CDR1 is SGHNT and CDR2 is YENEEA.

This CDR3 reads CASSMLAGRNEQFF. CDR3 DNA: TGTGCCAGTAGTATGCTAGCGGGGAGGAATGAGCAGTTCTTC. The chain employs TRBV19 and TRBJ2-1, with 9 bases identical to TRBD2. This CDR3 is built from 14 residues. After removal of 3 bases from V and 7 bases from J, the junction contained 4 bases not matched to a gene. From germline, CDR1 is LNHDA and CDR2 SQIVND (reference sequence).

The chain has TRBV20-1 and TRBJ1-5; D perhaps matches TRBD1 (6 bases). This CDR3 spans 15 amino acids. CDR1 is DFQATT and CDR2 is SNEGSKA in the germline V gene (reference sequence). V shed 3 bases and J shed 0 bases, with 12 bases lying between them. CDR3 coding DNA: TGCAGTGCTAGTAGGGGACACCTTAGCAATCAGCCCCAGCATTTT. Protein sequence: CSASRGHLSNQPQHF.

The chain has TRBV21-1 and TRBJ2-1; TRBD2 is the table's D call and was not checked against the DNA. TRBV21-1 is classified as a pseudogene. The CDR3 length is 17 residues. DNA of the CDR3: TGTGCCAGCAGCCGCAGGCTAGCGGGGGGGCTATACAATGAGCAGTTCTTC. It specifies CASSRRLAGGLYNEQFF.

This sequence joins TRBV5-6 and TRBJ1-5; D is possibly TRBD1 (5 bases). The CDR3 sequence is 16 residues long. Trimming pared 0 bases from V and 3 bases from J, leaving 13 bases between. The germline CDR1 and CDR2 sequences are SGHDT and YYEEEE. The DNA for the CDR3 is TGTGCCAGCAGCTTGGAGGCCGGGGGAAACAATCAGCCCCAGCATTTT. Its protein product is CASSLEAGGNNQPQHF.

CDR3 amino acids: CASSEGTGVGQPQHF. The CDR3 region has the DNA TGTGCCAGCAGTGAAGGGACAGGGGTGGGGCAGCCCCAGCATTTT. This chain joins TRBV6-1 and TRBJ1-5; TRBD1 matches 9 bases. With V trimmed by 1 base and J by 7 bases, 5 bases remained unmatched. Germline V gene lookup returns CDR1 MNHNS and CDR2 SASEGT. This CDR3 spans 15 amino acids.

The V call is TRBV20-1, the J call TRBJ1-2, with D perhaps TRBD1 (6 bases). This CDR3 is built from 11 residues. V dropped 2 bases and J dropped 5 bases, with 6 bases sitting between them. CDR1 and CDR2 from the germline V gene are DFQATT and SNEGSKA (reference sequence). CDR3 DNA sequence: TGCAGTGCTAGACAGGGGTATGGCTACACCTTC. Its translation is CSARQGYGYTF.

The chain carries TRBV5-6 and TRBJ1-1; D unresolved. The V and J ends lost 1 base and 0 bases respectively, with 7 bases between them. The CDR3 length is 14 residues. Germline V lookup: CDR1 SGHDT, CDR2 YYEEEE. CDR3 sequence reads: CASSLNNLNTEAFF. Here the CDR3 DNA reads TGTGCCAGCAGCTTGAATAACTTGAACACTGAAGCTTTCTTT. The whole variable domain, remainder taken from reference TRBV5-6 and TRBJ1-1, is DAGVTQSPTHLIKTRGQQVTLRCSPKSGHDTVSWYQQALGQGPQFIFQYYEEEERQRGNFPDRFSGHQFPNYSSELNVNALLLGDSALYLCASSLNNLNTEAFFGQGTRLTVV.

This chain connects TRBV29-1 to TRBJ2-5, with a weak D call TRBD2 (5 bases). CDR3 length: 14 residues. Germline V lookup: CDR1 SQVTM, CDR2 ANQGSEA. With 4 bases removed from V and 2 bases from J, the gap between germline ends came to 14 bases. CDR3 sequence (DNA): TGCAGCGTTGTGGACCCTCCGGGACAAGAGACCCAGTACTTC. This gives the protein CSVVDPPGQETQYF.

V usage is TRBV4-3 and J usage is TRBJ1-2, with 7 bases fitting TRBD1. Germline-derived CDR1 and CDR2 are LGHNA and YSLEER. V shed 0 bases and J 1 base; nucleotides not matched to a gene: 2. CDR3 size: 15 residues. CDR3: CASSQEQGFNYGYTF. DNA for the CDR3: TGCGCCAGCAGCCAAGAACAGGGGTTTAACTATGGCTACACCTTC.

The chain couples TRBV12-3 or TRBV12-4 to TRBJ1-6; possible D gene TRBD1, 5 bases. V dropped 3 bases and J dropped 17 bases, with 17 bases sitting between them. This CDR3 has 13 amino acids. CDR3 loop: CASSFLAYSGIHF. The CDR3 nucleotides read TGTGCCAGCAGTTTTTTGGCCTATTCAGGGATCCACTTT.

The chain is built from TRBV13 and TRBJ1-3, with D possibly TRBD1 on 6 matching bases. V gave up 1 base and J gave up 1 base, with 8 bases separating them. Looked up from germline, CDR1 is PRHDT and CDR2 is FYEKMQ (reference sequence). This CDR3 comprises 15 residues. CDR3 nucleotides: TGTGCCAGCAGCTTAGAGCAGGGGTCTGGAAACACCATATATTTT. Its translation: CASSLEQGSGNTIYF.

The chain carries TRBV9 and TRBJ2-1; a possible D gene is TRBD2 (5 bases). The V end was cut by 2 bases, the J end by 2 bases, with 11 bases between. Per germline, CDR1 SGDLS and CDR2 YYNGEE. The CDR3 is made up of 15 amino acids. The CDR3 sequence: CASSVGSGTYNEQFF. CDR3 nucleotide sequence: TGTGCCAGCAGCGTTGGGAGCGGAACCTACAATGAGCAGTTCTTC.